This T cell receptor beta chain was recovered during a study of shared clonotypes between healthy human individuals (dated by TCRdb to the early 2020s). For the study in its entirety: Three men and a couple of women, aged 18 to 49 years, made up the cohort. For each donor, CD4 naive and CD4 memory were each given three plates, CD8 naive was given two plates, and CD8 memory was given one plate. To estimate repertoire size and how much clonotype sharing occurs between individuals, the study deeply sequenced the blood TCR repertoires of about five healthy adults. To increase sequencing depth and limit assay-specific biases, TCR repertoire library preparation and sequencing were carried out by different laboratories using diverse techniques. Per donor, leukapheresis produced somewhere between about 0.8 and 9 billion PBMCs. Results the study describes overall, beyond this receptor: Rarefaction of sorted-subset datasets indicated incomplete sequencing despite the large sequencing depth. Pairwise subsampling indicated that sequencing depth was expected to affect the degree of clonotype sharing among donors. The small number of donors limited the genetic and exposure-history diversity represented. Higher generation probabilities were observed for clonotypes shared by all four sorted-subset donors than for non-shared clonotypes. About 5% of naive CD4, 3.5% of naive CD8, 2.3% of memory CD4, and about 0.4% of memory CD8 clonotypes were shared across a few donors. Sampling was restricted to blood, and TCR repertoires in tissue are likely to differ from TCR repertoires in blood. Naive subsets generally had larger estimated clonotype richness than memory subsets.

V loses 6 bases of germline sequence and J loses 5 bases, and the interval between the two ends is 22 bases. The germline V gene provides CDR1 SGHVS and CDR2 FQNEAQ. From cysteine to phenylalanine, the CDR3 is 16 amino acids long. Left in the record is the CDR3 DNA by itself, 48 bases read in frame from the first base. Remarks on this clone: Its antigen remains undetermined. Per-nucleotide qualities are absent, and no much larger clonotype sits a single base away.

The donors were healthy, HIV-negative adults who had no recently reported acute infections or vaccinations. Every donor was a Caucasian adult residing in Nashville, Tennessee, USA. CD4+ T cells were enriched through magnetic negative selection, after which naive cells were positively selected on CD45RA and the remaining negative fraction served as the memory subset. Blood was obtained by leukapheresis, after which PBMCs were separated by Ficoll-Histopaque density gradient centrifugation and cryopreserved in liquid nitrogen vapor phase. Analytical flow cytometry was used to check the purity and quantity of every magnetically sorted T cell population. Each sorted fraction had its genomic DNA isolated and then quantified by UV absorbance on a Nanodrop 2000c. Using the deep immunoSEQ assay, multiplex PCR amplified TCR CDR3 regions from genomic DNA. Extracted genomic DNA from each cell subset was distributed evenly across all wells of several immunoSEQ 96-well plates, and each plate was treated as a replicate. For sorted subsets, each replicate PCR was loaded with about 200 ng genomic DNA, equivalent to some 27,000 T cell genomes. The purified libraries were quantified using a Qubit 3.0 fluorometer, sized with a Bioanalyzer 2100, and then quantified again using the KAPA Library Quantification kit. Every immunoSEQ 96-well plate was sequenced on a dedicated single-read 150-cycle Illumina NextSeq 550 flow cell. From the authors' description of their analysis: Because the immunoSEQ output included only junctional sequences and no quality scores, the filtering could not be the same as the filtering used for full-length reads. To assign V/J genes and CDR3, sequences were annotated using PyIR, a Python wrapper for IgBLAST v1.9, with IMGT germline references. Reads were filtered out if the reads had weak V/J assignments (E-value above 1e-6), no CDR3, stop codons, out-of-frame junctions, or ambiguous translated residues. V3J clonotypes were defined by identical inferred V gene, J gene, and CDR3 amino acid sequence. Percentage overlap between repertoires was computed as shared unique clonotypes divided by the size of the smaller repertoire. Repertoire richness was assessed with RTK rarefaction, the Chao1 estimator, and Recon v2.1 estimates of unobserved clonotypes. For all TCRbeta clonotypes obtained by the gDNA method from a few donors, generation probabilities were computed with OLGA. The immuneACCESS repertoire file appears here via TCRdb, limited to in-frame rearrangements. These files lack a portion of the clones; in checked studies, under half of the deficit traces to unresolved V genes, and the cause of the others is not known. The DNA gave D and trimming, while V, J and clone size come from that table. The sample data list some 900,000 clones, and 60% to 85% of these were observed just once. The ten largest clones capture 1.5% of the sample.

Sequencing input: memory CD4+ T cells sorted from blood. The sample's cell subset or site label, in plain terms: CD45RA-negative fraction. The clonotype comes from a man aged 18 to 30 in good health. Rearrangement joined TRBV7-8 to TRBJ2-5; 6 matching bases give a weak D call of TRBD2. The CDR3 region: CASSWGSGLRRETQYF. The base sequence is TGTGCCAGCAGTTGGGGGAGCGGGCTGCGCCGGGAGACCCAGTACTTC.